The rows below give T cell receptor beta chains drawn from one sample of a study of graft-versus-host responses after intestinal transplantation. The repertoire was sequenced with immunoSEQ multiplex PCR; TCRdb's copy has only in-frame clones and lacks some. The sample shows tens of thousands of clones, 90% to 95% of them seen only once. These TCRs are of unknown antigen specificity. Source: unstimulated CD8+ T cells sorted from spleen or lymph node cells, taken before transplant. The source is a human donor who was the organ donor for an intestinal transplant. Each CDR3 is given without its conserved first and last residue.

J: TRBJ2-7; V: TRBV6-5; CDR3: ASSSERVPYEQY
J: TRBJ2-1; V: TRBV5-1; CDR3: ASSPPVQDQPNEQF
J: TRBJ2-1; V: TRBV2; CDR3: ASRPGQGLNEQF
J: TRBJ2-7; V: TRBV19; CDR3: ASSMEGFTYEQY
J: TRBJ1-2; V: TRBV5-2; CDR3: ASNRLRVRKTYGYT
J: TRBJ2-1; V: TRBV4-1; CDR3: ASSLEPRGGNNEQF
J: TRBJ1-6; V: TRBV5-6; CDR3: ASSFSGTPFNSPLH
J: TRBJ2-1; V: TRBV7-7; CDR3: ASSLARTGANEQF
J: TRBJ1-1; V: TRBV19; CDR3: ASSSHRPAGAF
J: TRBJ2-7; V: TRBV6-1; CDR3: ASSLVRGSSYEQY
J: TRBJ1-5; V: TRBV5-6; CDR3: ASSLALRGGGQPQH
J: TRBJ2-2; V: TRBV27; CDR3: ASLAFGTANTGELF
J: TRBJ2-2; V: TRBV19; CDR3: ASRWGGTGELF
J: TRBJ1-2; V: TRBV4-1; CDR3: ASSQEVSWNYGYT
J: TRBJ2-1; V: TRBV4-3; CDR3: ASSQGEAYNEQF
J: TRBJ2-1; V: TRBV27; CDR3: ASSLRPAPLDRDPYNEQF
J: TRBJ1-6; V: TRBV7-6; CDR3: ASSRTGDSPLH
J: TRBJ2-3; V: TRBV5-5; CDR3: ASSQFRTGDTDTQY
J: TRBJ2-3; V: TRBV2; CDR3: ASSDFAGSLDTQY
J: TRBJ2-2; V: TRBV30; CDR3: AWSFSTGELF
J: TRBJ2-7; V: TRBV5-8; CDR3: ASSLPPYEQY
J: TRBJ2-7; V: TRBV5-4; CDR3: ASSERGAYEQY
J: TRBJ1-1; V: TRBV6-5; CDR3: ASSGGRLNTEAF
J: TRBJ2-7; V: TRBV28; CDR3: ASTETSYEQY
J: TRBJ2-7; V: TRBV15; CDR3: ATSSGRGGSYEQY
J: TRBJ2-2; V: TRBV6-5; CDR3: ASSYGQANTGELF
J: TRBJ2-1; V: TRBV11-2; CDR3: ASSLSGRDEQF
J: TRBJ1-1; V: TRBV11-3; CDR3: ASSHRTGGSMNTEAF
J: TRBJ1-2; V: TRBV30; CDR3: AWDGHYGYT
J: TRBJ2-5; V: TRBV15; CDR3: ATSRDPSEETQY
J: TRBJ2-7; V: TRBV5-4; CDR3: ASSLRDYEQY
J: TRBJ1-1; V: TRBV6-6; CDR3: ASSSTGGGTEAF
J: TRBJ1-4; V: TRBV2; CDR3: ASLPPKGASNEKLF
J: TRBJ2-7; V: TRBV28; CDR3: ASSLPVGGQPTYHPYEQY
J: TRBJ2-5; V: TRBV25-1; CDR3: ASSRPKGGGMETQY
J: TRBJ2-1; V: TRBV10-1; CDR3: ASSEGDPGQVRDEQF
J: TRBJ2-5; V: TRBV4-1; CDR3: ASSQNSGSYQETQY
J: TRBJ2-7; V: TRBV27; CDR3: ASSSWDPSYEQY
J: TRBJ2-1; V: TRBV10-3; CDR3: AISEPRTGVREF
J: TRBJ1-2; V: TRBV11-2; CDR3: ASSLEGRTYT
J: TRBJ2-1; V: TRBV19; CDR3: ASSITGGSYNEQF
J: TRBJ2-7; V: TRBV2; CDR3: ATRQGVTSYEQY
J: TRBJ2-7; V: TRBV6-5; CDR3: ASSYRDWHEQY
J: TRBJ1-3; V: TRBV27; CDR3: ASRETTLSGNTIY
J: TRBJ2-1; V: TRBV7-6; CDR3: ASSRDRERNNEQF
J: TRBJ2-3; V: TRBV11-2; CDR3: ASSLQINSLTDTQY